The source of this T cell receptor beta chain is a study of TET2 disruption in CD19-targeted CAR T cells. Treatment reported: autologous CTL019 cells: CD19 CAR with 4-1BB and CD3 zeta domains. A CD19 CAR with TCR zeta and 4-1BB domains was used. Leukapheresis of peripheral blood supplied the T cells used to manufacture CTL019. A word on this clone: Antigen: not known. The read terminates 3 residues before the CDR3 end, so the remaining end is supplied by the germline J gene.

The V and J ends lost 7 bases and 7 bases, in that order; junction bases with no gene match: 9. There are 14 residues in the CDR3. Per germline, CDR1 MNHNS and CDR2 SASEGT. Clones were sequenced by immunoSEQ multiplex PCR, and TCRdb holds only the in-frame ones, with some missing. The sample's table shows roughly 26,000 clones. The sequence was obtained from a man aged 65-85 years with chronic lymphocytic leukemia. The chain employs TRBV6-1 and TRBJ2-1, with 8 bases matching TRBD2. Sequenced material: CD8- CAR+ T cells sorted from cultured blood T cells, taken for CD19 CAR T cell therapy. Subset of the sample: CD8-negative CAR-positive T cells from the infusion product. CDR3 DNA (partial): TGTGCCAGCAATAAAGCGGGGGCTAATAATGAG. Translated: CASNKAGANNE. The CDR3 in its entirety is CASNKAGANNEQFF.